The 3 T cell receptor beta chains presented below share a single source sample, sequenced in a study of T cells in women clearing cervical HPV infection. Profiled with immunoSEQ multiplex PCR; TCRdb holds only in-frame clones, not every one. In total, the table holds about 35,000 clones. Sequencing was carried out using blood buffy coat. The source is a woman aged 18-70 years with a cervical HPV16 infection that either progressed to CIN3+ or cleared (not recorded which).

On this clone itself: The CDR3 goes on 3 residues after the read ends, and that part is filled in from the germline J gene. The rearrangement uses TRBV2 and TRBJ2-7; tentatively, D is TRBD1 (5 bases). Germline V CDR1 and CDR2: SNHLY, FYNNEI. The CDR3 is made up of 14 amino acids. Trimming removed 4 bases at V and 2 bases at J, with 12 bases between. The CDR3 loop is CASSGSGRTYEQYF. Partial CDR3 DNA: TGTGCCAGCAGTGGTTCAGGGCGGACCTACGAG.

In the case of this clone: The read ends 3 residues shy of where the CDR3 ends; the end is completed using the germline J gene. The chain uses TRBV2 and TRBJ2-3, with D perhaps matching TRBD1 or TRBD2 (5 bases each). The length of the CDR3 is 12 residues. Between the trimmed V and J ends, which lost 8 bases and 5 bases, there was a span of 11 bases. From germline, CDR1 is SNHLY and CDR2 FYNNEI. Incomplete CDR3 DNA: TGTGCCAGCTCCGAGGGGATAGATACG. This codes for CASSEGIDT. The CDR3 in its entirety is CASSEGIDTQYF.

As to this clone: The CDR3 end lies 3 residues beyond the end of the read and is filled in from the germline J gene. J is TRBJ1-1 and V is TRBV7-9; D may be TRBD1 (5 bases). In germline, CDR1 is SEHNR, CDR2 FQNEAQ (reference sequence). The CDR3 is made up of 15 amino acids. Deletions cut 5 bases from V and 1 base from J, with 14 bases between. Partial CDR3 DNA: TGTGCCAGCAGCCCCCCGCGGGGGAAGAACACTGAA. The encoded protein is CASSPPRGKNTE. The entire CDR3 reads CASSPPRGKNTEAFF.